This T cell receptor beta chain was recovered during a study of blood T cells in healthy people across ages. Then a second PCR, running roughly 7 to 11 cycles, was carried out with a sample-barcoded 5' primer and a J-beta primer mix. TCRdb processed the 5' RACE reads anew with MiXCR; each CDR3 protein has one entry. The sample consists of fewer than 900,000 distinct CDR3 sequences, around 48% of them appearing once. CDR3 size: 14 residues. Germline V lookup: CDR1 MGHDK, CDR2 SYGVNS. Trimming pared 5 bases from V and 5 bases from J, leaving 15 bases between. The chain employs TRBV25-1 and TRBJ1-2; tentatively, D is TRBD1 (6 bases). The TCR was taken from a woman aged 55 to 70 in good health. Input material: blood. The CDR3 bases are TGTGCCAGCAGTTGGGCAGGGGTTCAATATGGCTACACCTTC. Translated: CASSWAGVQYGYTF.